The 14 T cell receptor beta chains given below trace back to one sample, sequenced in a study of cytomegalovirus exposure and HLA in healthy donors. The PCR made use of 60 Vbeta and 13 Jbeta primers. Generated by immunoSEQ multiplex PCR, the TCRdb table keeps only in-frame clones and is missing some. The sample has about 190,000 clones, 74% seen once; the top ten hold 3% to 3.5%. Sequencing used PBMCs. All receptors come from a woman in her 30s in good health and CMV-seropositive.

The gene calls are TRBV27 and TRBJ2-2; tentative D call: TRBD2 (6 bases). V shed 8 bases and J shed 0 bases, with 10 bases lying between them. Germline lookup yields CDR1 MNHEY and CDR2 SMNVEV (reference sequence). The CDR3 is 14 amino acids. CDR3 region: CASRRDSNTGELFF. CDR3 coding DNA: TGTGCCAGCCGCAGGGACTCGAACACCGGGGAGCTGTTTTTT.

This sequence joins TRBV5-6 and TRBJ2-3; D gene unclear. In germline, CDR1 is SGHDT, CDR2 YYEEEE. This CDR3 has 13 amino acids. V dropped 3 bases and J dropped 6 bases, with 11 bases sitting between them. For the CDR3, the DNA is TGTGCCAGCAGCTCCGAACCCGCGGATACGCAGTATTTT. Residues: CASSSEPADTQYF.

This clone was seen only a few times. J is TRBJ2-7 and V is TRBV28, with a tentative D call TRBD1 (6 bases). Germline values: CDR1 MDHEN, CDR2 SYDVKM. The CDR3 runs to 12 residues. V was shortened by 5 bases and J by 7 bases, with 12 bases between the two germline ends. CDR3 in DNA: TGTGCCAGCAGTGTCTCAGGGGAAGAGCAGTACTTC. Residues: CASSVSGEEQYF.

This clone was seen more than once but under ten times. The chain carries TRBV4-1 and TRBJ1-1, with D possibly TRBD1 on 6 matching bases. This CDR3 comprises 14 residues. V shed 0 bases and J shed 6 bases, with 11 bases lying between them. Germline V gives CDR1 MGHRA, CDR2 YSYEKL. CDR3 protein: CASSQDGGGPEAFF. The CDR3 coding sequence is TGCGCCAGCAGCCAAGATGGGGGGGGGCCTGAAGCTTTCTTT.

In this sample, this clone turned up a few times. This sample also contains other DNA sequences that code for the same CDR3. The CDR3 DNA follows: TGTGCCAGCAGCCCCGGCGGGCCGAACACTGAAGCTTTCTTT. It translates to CASSPGGPNTEAFF. V and J are TRBV28 and TRBJ1-1; the D is unclear. The V gene's germline CDR1 is MDHEN and CDR2 SYDVKM. Trimming stripped 6 bases from V and 1 base from J, with 12 bases between. The CDR3 contains 14 residues.

V and J are TRBV5-1 and TRBJ2-7, with no clear D. The CDR3 totals 14 residues. Deletions cut 1 base from V and 5 bases from J, with 13 bases between. Germline V gives CDR1 SGHRS, CDR2 YFSETQ. The CDR3 here is CASSLPLRDNEQYF. For the CDR3, the DNA is TGCGCCAGCAGCTTGCCCCTCCGTGACAACGAGCAGTACTTC.

There are a few counts of this clone. The rearrangement uses TRBV5-1 and TRBJ2-1; TRBD1 matches at 9 bases. Trimming cost V 0 bases and J 3 bases; bases outside gene matches: 10. Germline-derived CDR1 and CDR2 are SGHRS and YFSETQ. This CDR3 is 18 amino acids long. The CDR3 DNA sequence: TGCGCCAGCAGCTTGGGAGACAGGGGGTTTTCCCTCTACAATGAGCAGTTCTTC. Protein: CASSLGDRGFSLYNEQFF.

This clone was observed at least ten times. The chain is built from TRBV2 and TRBJ2-1, with 11 bases matching TRBD2. The CDR3 spans 15 residues. With 4 bases clipped from V and 8 bases from J, the junction kept 7 bases outside the gene matches. Germline values: CDR1 SNHLY, CDR2 FYNNEI. CDR3 loop: CASSVLSGRADEQFF. As DNA, the CDR3 is TGTGCCAGCAGTGTTCTTAGCGGGAGGGCAGATGAGCAGTTCTTC. Together with reference TRBV2 and TRBJ2-1, the CDR3 gives the full variable domain: EPEVTQTPSHQVTQMGQEVILRCVPISNHLYFYWYRQILGQKVEFLVSFYNNEISEKSEIFDDQFSVERPDGSNFTLKIRSTKLEDSAMYFCASSVLSGRADEQFFGPGTRLTVL.

The chain recombines TRBV7-9 with TRBJ2-7; TRBD2 aligns across 10 bases. This CDR3 has 16 residues. J was trimmed by 1 base and V by 5 bases; bases with no gene match: 8. Germline V gene sequence: CDR1 SEHNR, CDR2 FQNEAQ (reference sequence). The CDR3: CASSQGVSGRSYEQYF. CDR3 nucleotide sequence: TGTGCCAGCAGCCAGGGGGTTAGCGGGAGGTCCTACGAGCAGTACTTC.

The V and J genes are TRBV29-1 and TRBJ2-3; D is possibly TRBD2 (7 bases). Germline CDR1 reads SQVTM; CDR2 reads ANQGSEA. The V end was cut by 4 bases, the J end by 2 bases, with 10 bases between. This CDR3 is 13 amino acids long. The CDR3 bases are TGCAGCGTTGTTGGGGGGGCCACAGATACGCAGTATTTT. Translating gives CSVVGGATDTQYF.

This sequence joins TRBV28 and TRBJ2-1; D may be TRBD2 (7 bases). The CDR3 is 15 amino acids. Per the germline V gene, CDR1 is MDHEN and CDR2 is SYDVKM. V shed 3 bases and J shed 6 bases, with 15 bases lying between them. CDR3 in amino acids: CASSFGGARGNEQFF. The CDR3 DNA is TGTGCCAGCAGTTTTGGGGGGGCGAGGGGCAATGAGCAGTTCTTC.

This rearrangement joins TRBV28 to TRBJ2-4, with a tentative D call TRBD1 (6 bases). V was shortened by 5 bases and J by 0 bases, with 14 bases between the two germline ends. The V gene's germline CDR1 is MDHEN and CDR2 SYDVKM. The CDR3 has 16 amino acids. CDR3 in amino acids: CASSRIRTVAKNIQYF. CDR3 sequence (DNA): TGTGCCAGCAGTCGAATCAGGACAGTAGCCAAAAACATTCAGTACTTC.

The chain joins TRBV15 to TRBJ2-1, with 7 bases aligning to TRBD2. Germline values: CDR1 LNHNV, CDR2 YYDKDF (reference sequence). The CDR3 spans 17 residues. Trimming removed 1 base from V and 8 bases from J; junction bases left unmatched: 14. CDR3 in amino acids: CATSRGGGRARMYEQFF. The CDR3 DNA sequence: TGTGCCACCAGCAGAGGTGGGGGGAGGGCCAGAATGTATGAGCAGTTCTTC.

This clone has more than one count but fewer than ten. The gene calls are TRBV19 and TRBJ2-2; weak D call: TRBD2 (6 bases). CDR1 is LNHDA and CDR2 is SQIVND in the germline V gene (reference sequence). The V and J ends lost 4 bases and 6 bases respectively, with 12 bases between them. The CDR3 is 14 amino acids. CDR3 residues: CASSRRDWAGELFF. In DNA form, the CDR3 reads TGTGCCAGTAGTAGGCGGGATTGGGCCGGGGAGCTGTTTTTT.